This note documents a single TCR beta chain sequence. Its target is unknown. The data originate from a study of graft-versus-host responses after intestinal transplantation. For the study at large: Multivisceral, liver-intestinal, or isolated intestinal transplants were given to recipients. Tacrolimus plus steroids were given to all recipients for around three years, preceded by anti-thymocyte globulin induction.

Study-wide findings and caveats: Among recipient marrow samples, GvH clones were found; some appeared first in ileum or blood.

The CDR3 runs 18 residues. Germline lookup yields CDR1 LNHDA and CDR2 SQIVND (reference sequence). J gave up 4 bases and V 6 bases, and 14 bases lay outside the gene matches. Some clones are missing from TCRdb's copy, which holds only in-frame ones; the method was immunoSEQ multiplex PCR. The sample has about 40,000 clones, approximately 95% seen once. This chain connects TRBV19 to TRBJ2-2, with 10 bases aligning to TRBD1. The starting material was unstimulated CD8+ T cells sorted from spleen or lymph node cells, obtained before transplant. The origin of this receptor is a human donor who was the organ donor for an intestinal transplant. The CDR3 reads CASRPSDRGGLGTGELFF. The CDR3 coding sequence is TGTGCCAGTAGACCCTCGGACAGGGGGGGACTTGGCACCGGGGAGCTGTTTTTT.